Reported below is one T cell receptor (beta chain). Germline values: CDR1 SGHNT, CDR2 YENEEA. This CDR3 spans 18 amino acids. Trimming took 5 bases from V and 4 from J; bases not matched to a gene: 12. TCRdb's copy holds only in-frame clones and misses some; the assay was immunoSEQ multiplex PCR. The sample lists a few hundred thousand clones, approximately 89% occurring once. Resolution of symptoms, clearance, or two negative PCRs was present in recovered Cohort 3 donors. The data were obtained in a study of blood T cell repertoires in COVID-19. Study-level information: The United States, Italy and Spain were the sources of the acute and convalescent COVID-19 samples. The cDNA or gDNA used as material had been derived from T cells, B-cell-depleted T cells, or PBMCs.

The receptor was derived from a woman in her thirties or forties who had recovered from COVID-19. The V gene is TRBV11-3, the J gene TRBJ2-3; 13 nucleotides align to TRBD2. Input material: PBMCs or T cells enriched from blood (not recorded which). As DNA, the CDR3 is TGTGCCAGCAGCGTATTAACTAGCGGGAGGGCCGGGGCAGATACGCAGTATTTT. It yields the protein CASSVLTSGRAGADTQYF.